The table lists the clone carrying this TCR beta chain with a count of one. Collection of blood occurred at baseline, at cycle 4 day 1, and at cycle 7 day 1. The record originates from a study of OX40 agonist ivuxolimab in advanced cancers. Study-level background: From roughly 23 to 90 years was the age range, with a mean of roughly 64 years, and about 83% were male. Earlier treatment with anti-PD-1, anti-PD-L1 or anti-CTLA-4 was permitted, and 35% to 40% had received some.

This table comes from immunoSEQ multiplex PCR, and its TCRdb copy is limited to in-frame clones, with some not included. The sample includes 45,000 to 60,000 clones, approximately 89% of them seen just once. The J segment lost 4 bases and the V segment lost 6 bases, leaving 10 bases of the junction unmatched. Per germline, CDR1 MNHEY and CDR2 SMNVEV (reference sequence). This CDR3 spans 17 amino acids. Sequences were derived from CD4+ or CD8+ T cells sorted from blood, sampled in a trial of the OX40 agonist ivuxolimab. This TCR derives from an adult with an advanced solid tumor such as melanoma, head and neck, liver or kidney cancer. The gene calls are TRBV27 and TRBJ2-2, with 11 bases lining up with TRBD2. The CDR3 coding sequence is TGTGCCAGCAGACCCACGACTAGCGGGATTTTCACCGGGGAGCTGTTTTTT. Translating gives CASRPTTSGIFTGELFF.